This T cell receptor beta chain derives from a study of graft-versus-host responses after intestinal transplantation. The overall study: Multivisceral, liver-intestinal, or isolated intestinal transplants were given to recipients.

Generated by immunoSEQ multiplex PCR, the TCRdb table keeps only in-frame clones and is missing some. The sample lists about 110,000 clones, around 92% seen once, with 0.9% to 1.5% in the top ten. To note about this clone: The target antigen is unknown.

This specimen consisted of unstimulated CD8+ T cells sorted from spleen or lymph node cells, obtained before transplant. The receptor's source is a human donor who was the organ donor for an intestinal transplant.

CDR3 residues: CASSQSVAGDGYTF. CDR3 sequence (DNA): TGTGCCAGCAGTCAAAGCGTGGCGGGAGACGGCTACACCTTC. This chain uses TRBV6-5 with TRBJ1-2, with D uncertain. V shed 5 bases and J shed 8 bases, with 18 bases lying between them. Germline assignment: CDR1 MNHEY and CDR2 SVGAGI. The CDR3 totals 14 residues.